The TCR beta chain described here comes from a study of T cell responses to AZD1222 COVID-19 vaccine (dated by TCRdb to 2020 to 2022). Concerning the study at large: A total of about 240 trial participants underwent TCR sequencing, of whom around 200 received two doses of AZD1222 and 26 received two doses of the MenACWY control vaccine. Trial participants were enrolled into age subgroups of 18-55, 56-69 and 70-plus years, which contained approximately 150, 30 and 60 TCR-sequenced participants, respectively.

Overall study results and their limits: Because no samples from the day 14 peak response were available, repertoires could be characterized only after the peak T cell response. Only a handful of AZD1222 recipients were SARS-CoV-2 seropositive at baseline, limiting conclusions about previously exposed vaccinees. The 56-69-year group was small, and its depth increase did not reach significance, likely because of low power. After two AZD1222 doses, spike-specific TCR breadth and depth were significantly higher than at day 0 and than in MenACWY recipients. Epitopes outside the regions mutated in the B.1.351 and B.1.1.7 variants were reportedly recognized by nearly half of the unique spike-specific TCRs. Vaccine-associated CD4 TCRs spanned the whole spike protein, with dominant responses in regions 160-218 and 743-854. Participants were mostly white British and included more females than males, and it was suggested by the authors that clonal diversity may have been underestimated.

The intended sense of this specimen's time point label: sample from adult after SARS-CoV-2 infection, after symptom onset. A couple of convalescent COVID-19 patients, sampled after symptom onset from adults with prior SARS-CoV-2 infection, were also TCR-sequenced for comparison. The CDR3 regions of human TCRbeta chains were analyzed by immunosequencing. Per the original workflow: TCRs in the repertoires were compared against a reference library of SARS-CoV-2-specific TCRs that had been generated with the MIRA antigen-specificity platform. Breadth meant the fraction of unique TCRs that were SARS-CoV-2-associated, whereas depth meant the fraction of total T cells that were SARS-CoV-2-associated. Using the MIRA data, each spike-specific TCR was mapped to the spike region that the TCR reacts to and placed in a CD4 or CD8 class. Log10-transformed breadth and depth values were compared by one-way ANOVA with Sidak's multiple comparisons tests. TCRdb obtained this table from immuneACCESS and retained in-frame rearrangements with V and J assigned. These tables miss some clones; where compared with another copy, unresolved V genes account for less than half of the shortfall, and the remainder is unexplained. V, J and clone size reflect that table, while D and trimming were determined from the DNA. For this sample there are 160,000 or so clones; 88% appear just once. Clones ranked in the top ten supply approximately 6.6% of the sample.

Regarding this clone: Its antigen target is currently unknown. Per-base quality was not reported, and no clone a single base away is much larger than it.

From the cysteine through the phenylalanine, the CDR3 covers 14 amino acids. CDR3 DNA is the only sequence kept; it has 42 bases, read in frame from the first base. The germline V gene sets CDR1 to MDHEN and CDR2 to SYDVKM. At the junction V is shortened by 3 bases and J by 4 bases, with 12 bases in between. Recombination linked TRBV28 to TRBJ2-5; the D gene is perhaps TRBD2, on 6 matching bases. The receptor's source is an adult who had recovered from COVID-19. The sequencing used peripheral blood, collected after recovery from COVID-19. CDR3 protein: CASSFGGDRETQYF. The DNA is TGTGCCAGCAGTTTTGGAGGGGACCGAGAGACCCAGTACTTC. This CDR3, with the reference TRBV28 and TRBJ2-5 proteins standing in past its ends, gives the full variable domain DVKVTQSSRYLVKRTGEKVFLECVQDMDHENMFWYRQDPGLGLRLIYFSYDVKMKEKGDIPEGYSVSREKKERFSLILESASTNQTSMYLCASSFGGDRETQYFGPGTRLLVL.